Sequencing of this T cell receptor beta chain was carried out in a study of blood T cells in healthy people across ages. Germline loops: CDR1 SNHLY, CDR2 FYNNEI. The CDR3 runs 12 residues. The V end lost 4 bases, the J end lost 3 bases, and 7 bases lay between the germline ends. For the second PCR, which ran for roughly 6 to 12 cycles, a sample-barcoded 5' primer and a J-beta primer mix were used. TCRdb ran MiXCR on the 5' RACE reads and lists one entry per CDR3 protein. The sample lists about 640,000 distinct CDR3 sequences; under 70% were seen once. This clonotype has only a few counts. Source material: blood. The rearrangement links TRBV2 to TRBJ2-7; D is unclear. The sequence was collected from a man aged 55-75 years in good health. CDR3 loop: CASSGGLYEQYF. The CDR3 DNA is TGTGCCAGCAGTGGCGGTCTCTACGAGCAGTACTTC.